This T cell receptor (beta chain) is drawn from a study of T cells in Graves' hyperthyroidism and ophthalmopathy (dated by TCRdb to about 2019). With respect to the entire study: TCR V-J signatures able to tell the groups apart were searched for in a discovery cohort of about a hundred patients, of whom approximately 40 had Graves' ophthalmopathy and about 55 had stable Graves' hyperthyroidism. TCR Vbeta CDR3 sequencing of 130 to 150 peripheral blood samples (fewer than 45 ophthalmopathy, 75 to 80 hyperthyroidism and around 17 progressor patients) is reported in the paper. In addition, the study compared T-cell repertoires in thyroid tissue and in blood from about 6 Graves' hyperthyroidism patients. Prospective prediction of ophthalmopathy was tested in an independent validation cohort of fewer than 20 hyperthyroidism patients and some 17 patients who later progressed to ophthalmopathy. For training and testing, the 95 to 100 patients in the discovery cohort were randomly divided in a 7:3 ratio. After blood sampling, hyperthyroidism patients were treated with methimazole at a starting dose of 30 mg daily, and ophthalmopathy patients were treated with high-dose intravenous methylprednisolone.

Overall study outcomes, separate from this receptor: Ophthalmopathy was separated from stable hyperthyroidism by a 13 V-J signature model, with around 90% sensitivity and approximately 81% specificity obtained in cross-validation and 80%/75% obtained in testing. No statistical method was used to set the sample size in advance, and investigators knew the group allocation. Blood samples also contained most of the expanded thyroid clonotypes (frequency above 0.001), which suggests that blood repertoires may reflect thyroid immune responses. During validation, the model predicted progression to ophthalmopathy a median of around 7 months ahead of onset, with more than 60% sensitivity and about 72% specificity.

The study excluded patients with uncontrolled infections, other autoimmune diseases, pregnancy or lactation. Diagnoses were established on the basis of clinical symptoms, serum thyroxine and TRAb, thyroid ultrasound, and orbital computed tomography. Total RNA was extracted using Trizol reagent, and RNA quality was assessed on an Agilent 2100 Bioanalyzer. Amplification of TCR beta CDR3 regions was carried out from RNA transcripts. The first round of RT-PCR for the TCR CDR3 was performed with the HTBI primer set and the Qiagen OneStep RT-PCR kit. The libraries were constructed in a second round of multiplex PCR and then size-selected and purified. Paired-end sequencing of the libraries was performed with 100 bp reads on an Illumina HiSeq2000. The authors' analysis ran thus. SOAPnuke was used to process the raw data, throwing out any read that contained adapters or uncalled bases, had a mean Phred below 15, or lacked an exact constant-primer or identifier match. High-quality paired reads were merged using COPE v1.2.5, and each unique nucleotide sequence was defined as a clonotype. MiTCR v1.1 was used to align the clonotypes against IMGT TRBV, TRBD and TRBJ reference segments. Analysis was restricted to V-J combinations with a frequency above 0.0001, which covered about 99% of repertoires. A TCS score was defined as the ratio between F50 (clonal expansion) and ExV (chaos), using BLOSUM62-based TCRdist between CDR3 peptides within each V-J. Welch's t-statistics and random forest reduced roughly 500 V-J features to 13, which were used in a naive Bayes classifier (R e1071). The Morisita-Horn index was used to measure how similar the thyroid and blood repertoires were. The public reads were quality trimmed at Q25 with fastp and then assembled into clones with MiXCR by TCRdb, keeping productive beta chains. For every CDR3 protein sequence, its rows merge into one entry that carries the most common genes and DNA. The V and J calls here are based on TCRdb, not the publication. The sample table lists roughly 500,000 distinct CDR3 sequences, 46% of them with a count of one. The ten top clones hold 35% to 50% of the sample.

As encoded in the germline V gene (reference sequence), CDR1 is LNHNV while CDR2 is YYDKDF. Reading from cysteine to phenylalanine, the CDR3 counts 16 amino acids. Only the CDR3 region is kept as DNA, spanning 48 bases read in frame from base 1. The junction shows trimming of 4 bases on V and 7 bases on J, and the gene matches do not reach 10 bases of it. Worth noting for this clonotype: This clone's antigen is unknown. Base qualities are not provided; no much larger clone lies one nucleotide away.

This receptor was identified in an adult woman with Graves' disease, either hyperthyroidism or ophthalmopathy (not recorded which). What was sequenced was peripheral blood or thyroid tissue (not recorded which). The V and J segments used are TRBV15 and TRBJ1-4, and TRBD1 aligns with 9 junction nucleotides. The CDR3 region has the sequence CATSTLTGGNGEKLFF. The nucleotides read TGTGCCACCAGCACCCTGACAGGGGGTAACGGTGAAAAACTGTTTTTT.